This T cell receptor (beta chain) was identified in a study of blood T cell repertoires in COVID-19. Background on the study: Sites in the United States, Italy and Spain provided acute and convalescent COVID-19 samples. T cells, B-cell-depleted T cells, or PBMCs provided the cDNA or gDNA that served as material.

This CDR3 is 15 amino acids long. CDR1 and CDR2 from the germline V gene are SGDLS and YYNGEE. Trimming removed 4 bases at V and 3 bases at J, with 15 bases between. Some clones are missing from TCRdb's copy, which holds only in-frame ones; the method was immunoSEQ multiplex PCR. The sample carries 280,000 or so clones, less than 90% recorded once. The specimen was peripheral blood. V is TRBV9 and J is TRBJ2-3, with TRBD2 as a possible D gene (6 bases). This clonotype was sampled from a human donor in a cohort sampled during active COVID-19. The CDR3, as DNA: TGTGCCAGCAGCTCCCTGGAGGGATGGACAGATACGCAGTATTTT. It specifies CASSSLEGWTDTQYF.